Listed below are T cell receptor beta chains from one sample, sequenced in a study of T cell repertoires in ileal Crohn's disease. Data came from immunoSEQ multiplex PCR; TCRdb stores just in-frame clones and leaves some out. This table holds some 15,000 clones, around four fifths found once. Material for sequencing was ileal tissue. The receptors were sampled from an adult with Crohn's disease. CDR3s include the opening cysteine and the closing phenylalanine or tryptophan. Fields, in order: CDR3 DNA, CDR3 protein, V gene, clone size, J gene, D gene. A D gene is named only where the DNA matches it firmly. Clone size is shown for a subset of rows, as once, few, many or a class of expanded clone.

CDR3nt: TGTGCCAGCACCCGCCCGGGGGTTAACTATGGCTACACCTTC
CDR3aa: CASTRPGVNYGYTF
v_gene: TRBV7-9
abundance: once
j_gene: TRBJ1-2
d_gene: NA

CDR3nt: TGCGCCAGCACGTGGGGCGGGAGCCCCACAGATACGCAGTATTTT
CDR3aa: CASTWGGSPTDTQYF
v_gene: TRBV5-1
abundance: NA
j_gene: TRBJ2-3
d_gene: TRBD2

CDR3nt: TGTGCCAGCAGCTTTGGCACCAGGGCAGAGACCCAGTACTTC
CDR3aa: CASSFGTRAETQYF
v_gene: TRBV5-6
abundance: once
j_gene: TRBJ2-5
d_gene: NA

CDR3nt: TGTGCCAGCAGTTTTAGTGACAGGGGTAATTCACCCCTCCACTTT
CDR3aa: CASSFSDRGNSPLHF
v_gene: TRBV28
abundance: NA
j_gene: TRBJ1-6
d_gene: TRBD1

CDR3nt: TGTGCCAGCAGCTCCCACTCTCGACAGAGCAGTAGGACACCCCTCCACTTT
CDR3aa: CASSSHSRQSSRTPLHF
v_gene: TRBV7-2
abundance: NA
j_gene: TRBJ1-6
d_gene: NA

CDR3nt: TGTGCCAGCAGTATGACAGGGGGGGTTGGCTACACCTTC
CDR3aa: CASSMTGGVGYTF
v_gene: TRBV27
abundance: NA
j_gene: TRBJ1-2
d_gene: TRBD1

CDR3nt: TGTGCCTGGAGTGTAAAGGAGGGGCAGTACTTC
CDR3aa: CAWSVKEGQYF
v_gene: TRBV30
abundance: NA
j_gene: TRBJ2-7
d_gene: NA

CDR3nt: TGTGCCAGCACCCCGGGGGGGCCGACTAAACATTTT
CDR3aa: CASTPGGPTKHF
v_gene: TRBV28
abundance: NA
j_gene: TRBJ1-5
d_gene: NA

CDR3nt: TGTGCCAGCAGCCGTTCCCTAGCAGTAAATGAGCAGTTCTTC
CDR3aa: CASSRSLAVNEQFF
v_gene: TRBV5-4
abundance: few
j_gene: TRBJ2-1
d_gene: NA

CDR3nt: TGTGCCAGCAGCAAACGCAACAAGAACACTGAAGCTTTCTTT
CDR3aa: CASSKRNKNTEAFF
v_gene: TRBV7-9
abundance: NA
j_gene: TRBJ1-1
d_gene: NA

CDR3nt: TGCAGCGGAGGGGGGACTAGCGGGCGTGAGCAGTACTTC
CDR3aa: CSGGGTSGREQYF
v_gene: TRBV29-1
abundance: NA
j_gene: TRBJ2-7
d_gene: TRBD2